The 5 T cell receptor beta chains below all came from one sample that was sequenced in a study of cytomegalovirus exposure and HLA in healthy donors. Use of 60 Vbeta and 13 Jbeta primers characterized the PCR. Sequencing used immunoSEQ multiplex PCR; TCRdb keeps in-frame clones, though not all of them. The table lists 100,000 or so clones, about 81% of them singletons. Sequencing was performed on PBMCs. The source of these receptors is a man aged 35 to 55 in good health and CMV-seronegative.

The chain has TRBV5-1 and TRBJ2-3, with D perhaps matching TRBD1 (5 bases). From germline, CDR1 is SGHRS and CDR2 YFSETQ. V was trimmed by 2 bases and J by 8 bases, leaving 15 bases between them. CDR3 size: 14 residues. In DNA form, the CDR3 reads TGCGCCAGCAGCTTAGGATCAGGGTACCCTACGCAGTATTTT. Its protein product is CASSLGSGYPTQYF.

The chain is built from TRBV5-1 and TRBJ1-6; the D gene is possibly TRBD1 (6 bases). Per germline, CDR1 SGHRS and CDR2 YFSETQ. V lost 4 bases, J lost 0 bases, and 14 bases lay in between. The CDR3 loop spans 17 amino acids. The CDR3 sequence is CASSPDRTSSYNSPLHF. The CDR3, as DNA: TGCGCCAGCAGCCCGGACAGAACCAGCTCCTATAATTCACCCCTCCACTTT.

The J gene is TRBJ2-3, the V gene TRBV6-1, with 11 bases matching TRBD2. The CDR3 loop spans 15 amino acids. The V and J ends lost 7 bases and 6 bases, in that order; junction bases with no gene match: 9. The germline CDR1 and CDR2 sequences are MNHNS and SASEGT. The DNA of the CDR3 is TGTGCCAGCATTGATAGCGGGGGGGTTTCCGATACGCAGTATTTT. As protein: CASIDSGGVSDTQYF.

The chain carries TRBV12-5 and TRBJ1-4; D is unresolved. The germline V gene encodes CDR1 LGHNT and CDR2 FRNRAP. V lost 8 bases, J lost 12 bases, and 19 bases lay in between. This CDR3 has 13 residues. The CDR3 DNA reads TGTGCTAGTCAAGTTTTGGGAACCGGGGAACTGTTTTTT. Translation gives CASQVLGTGELFF.

V and J are TRBV6-5 and TRBJ1-2, with TRBD1 matching 8 bases. This CDR3 is 15 amino acids long. CDR1 is MNHEY, CDR2 SVGAGI, per germline. After removal of 6 bases from V and 4 bases from J, the junction contained 10 bases not matched to a gene. CDR3 loop: CASSIQGGAGYGYTF. CDR3 nucleotides: TGTGCCAGCAGCATACAGGGGGGAGCGGGCTATGGCTACACCTTC.